This T cell receptor beta chain is drawn from a study of blood T cell repertoires in COVID-19. Across the study: In each case, the material was cDNA or gDNA derived from T cells, B-cell-depleted T cells, or PBMCs.

The data were produced by immunoSEQ multiplex PCR, yet TCRdb's version contains in-frame clones alone and is incomplete. This sample yields some 200,000 clones, of which about 80% are seen a single time; 6.9% belongs to the top ten. There are 14 residues in the CDR3. CDR1 is SNHLY and CDR2 is FYNNEI in the germline V gene. V gave up 2 bases and J gave up 5 bases, with 11 bases separating them. The sequence came from a human donor with acute or convalescent COVID-19. The donor label of this sample is uncertain. The material sequenced was peripheral blood. The V and J genes are TRBV2 and TRBJ2-3; TRBD2 might be the D (5 bases). For the CDR3, the DNA is TGTGCCAGCAGTGAATCGACTACCCGAGATACGCAGTATTTT. Residues: CASSESTTRDTQYF.